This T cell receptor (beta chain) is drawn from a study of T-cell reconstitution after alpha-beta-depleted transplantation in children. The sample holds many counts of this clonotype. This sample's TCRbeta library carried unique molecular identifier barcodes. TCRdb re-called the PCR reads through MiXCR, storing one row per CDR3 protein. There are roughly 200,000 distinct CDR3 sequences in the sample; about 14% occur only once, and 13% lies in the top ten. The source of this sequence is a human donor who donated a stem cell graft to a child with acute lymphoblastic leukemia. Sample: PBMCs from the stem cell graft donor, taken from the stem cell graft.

The CDR3 sequence is CASARIMDSKEQYF. The CDR3 DNA sequence: TGTGCCAGCGCCCGGATAATGGACAGTAAGGAGCAGTACTTC. This chain uses TRBV5-4 with TRBJ2-7; weak D call: TRBD1 (6 bases). CDR1 and CDR2 from the germline V gene are SGHNT and YYREEE (reference sequence). V was shortened by 7 bases and J by 7 bases, with 21 bases between the two germline ends. The length of the CDR3 is 14 residues.